Many counts were recorded for the clone carrying this TCR beta chain. What it binds is not known. The sample belongs to a study of T cells after yellow fever vaccination. Study details: Those fractions that held only low numbers of cells were prepared using the SMART-Seq v4 Ultra Low Input RNA kit. Findings of the study overall: Sorted repertoires could include abundant contaminating clonotypes from bulk cells. Though it reached lower strength, the secondary response hit its peak faster, day 5 versus 15.

Trimming took 5 bases from V and 7 from J, leaving 20 bases between them. Germline V gives CDR1 SGHVS, CDR2 FQNEAQ. The CDR3 runs to 16 residues. Universal primer sites and UMIs were introduced during 5'RACE template-switching synthesis of TCR cDNA. TCRdb processed the 5' RACE reads anew with MiXCR; each CDR3 protein has one entry. In the table there are approximately 450,000 distinct CDR3 sequences, roughly a sixth of which are singletons. The origin of this receptor is a man between 18 and 35 years old who received the YFV17D yellow fever vaccine. This rearrangement joins TRBV7-8 to TRBJ2-2, with a tentative D call TRBD2 (6 bases). The specimen was PBMCs, collected before the yellow fever booster vaccination. The CDR3 coding sequence is TGTGCCAGCAGCCCTATAAGGAGGGGAAGGAGCGGGGAGCTGTTTTTT. Residues: CASSPIRRGRSGELFF.